Presented here are 17 T cell receptor beta chains from one specimen sequenced in a study of Ad26.COV2.S vaccination and SARS-CoV-2 variants. Treatment noted: roughly 18 received Ad26.COV2.S at low or high dose, single or two shots; roughly five received placebo; per-sample allocation not given. Samples came from day 63 after the first vaccine or placebo injection. TCRdb's copy holds only in-frame clones and misses some; the assay was immunoSEQ multiplex PCR. The data hold hundreds of thousands of clones, with roughly nine tenths observed a single time. This sample comprised peripheral blood, obtained in a trial of Ad26.COV2.S vaccine versus placebo. These receptors were obtained from a person aged 18-60 years who received the Ad26.COV2.S COVID-19 vaccine or a placebo.

The chain couples TRBV9 to TRBJ2-2; D uncertain. The V gene's germline CDR1 is SGDLS and CDR2 YYNGEE. This CDR3 spans 13 amino acids. Trimming cost V 3 bases and J 6 bases, with 9 bases left between them. CDR3 amino acids: CASSGSISGELFF. The CDR3 DNA reads as TGTGCCAGCAGCGGGTCTATTTCCGGGGAGCTGTTTTTT.

V gene TRBV5-8 combines with J gene TRBJ2-2, with D perhaps TRBD1 (5 bases). The V gene's germline CDR1 is SGHTS and CDR2 YDEGEE. V was shortened by 7 bases and J by 5 bases, with 9 bases between the two germline ends. This CDR3 comprises 12 residues. CDR3 region: CASQRGTGELFF. For the CDR3, the DNA is TGTGCCAGCCAAAGGGGAACCGGGGAGCTGTTTTTT.

The chain links TRBV7-9 to TRBJ2-1; no firm D call. This CDR3 is 15 amino acids long. CDR1 SEHNR and CDR2 FQNEAQ come from the germline V gene (reference sequence). V shed 1 base and J shed 5 bases, with 12 bases lying between them. In nucleotides, the CDR3 is TGTGCCAGCAGCTTAGGACGGAGCCTTAACAATGAGCAGTTCTTC. Translating gives CASSLGRSLNNEQFF.

CDR3 bases: TGTGCCAGCAGTTACGGCAGGGAGGGGTACAATGAGCAGTTCTTC. Translated, it gives CASSYGREGYNEQFF. The chain employs TRBV6-5 and TRBJ2-1, with 7 bases identical to TRBD2. The germline gives CDR1 MNHEY, CDR2 SVGAGI. V shed 2 bases and J 4 bases; nucleotides not matched to a gene: 5. The CDR3 has 15 residues.

The V call is TRBV18, the J call TRBJ2-7, with 7 nucleotides matching TRBD1. The CDR3 spans 15 residues. Germline CDR1 reads KGHSH; CDR2 reads LQKENI. With 6 bases clipped from V and 3 bases from J, the junction kept 11 bases outside the gene matches. CDR3 sequence: CASSQGVGTLYEQYF. CDR3 coding DNA: TGTGCCAGCTCTCAGGGGGTCGGGACCCTCTACGAGCAGTACTTC.

The rearrangement joins TRBV4-2 to TRBJ2-1; 8 nucleotides agree with TRBD2. The V and J ends lost 0 bases and 2 bases, in that order; junction bases with no gene match: 9. The CDR3 has 18 residues. Germline CDR1 is LGHNA and CDR2 is YNFKEQ. DNA for the CDR3: TGTGCCAGCAGCCAAGAGCCTAGCGGGCAGGGAACCTACAATGAGCAGTTCTTC. This encodes CASSQEPSGQGTYNEQFF.

The rearrangement joins TRBV6-6 to TRBJ1-1, with D perhaps matching TRBD1 (6 bases). The CDR3 totals 16 residues. Germline CDR1 reads MNHNY; CDR2 reads SVGAGI (reference sequence). V gave up 7 bases and J gave up 4 bases, with 22 bases separating them. CDR3 region: CASIHKLTGISTEAFF. CDR3 coding DNA: TGTGCCAGCATCCACAAATTGACAGGAATAAGCACTGAAGCTTTCTTT.

The chain is built from TRBV5-4 and TRBJ2-7; possible D gene TRBD2, 5 bases. Trimming removed 9 bases at V and 0 bases at J, with 10 bases between. The CDR3 runs 12 residues. Germline V lookup: CDR1 SGHNT, CDR2 YYREEE (reference sequence). This CDR3 reads CATSGDSYEQYF. DNA of the CDR3: TGTGCCACCTCCGGGGACTCCTACGAGCAGTACTTC. The whole variable domain, filled in from reference TRBV5-4 and TRBJ2-7, reads ETGVTQSPTHLIKTRGQQVTLRCSSQSGHNTVSWYQQALGQGPQFIFQYYREEENGRGNFPPRFSGLQFPNYSSELNVNALELDDSALYLCATSGDSYEQYFGPGTRLTVT.

As to this clone: The sample holds other DNA sequences that translate to the same CDR3. V gene TRBV5-1 combines with J gene TRBJ2-5, with D possibly matching TRBD1 (6 bases). The V and J ends lost 0 bases and 2 bases respectively, with 8 bases between them. Germline loops: CDR1 SGHRS, CDR2 YFSETQ. The CDR3 covers 14 residues. CDR3 region: CASSLGQVQETQYF. CDR3 nucleotide sequence: TGCGCCAGCAGCTTGGGACAGGTACAAGAGACCCAGTACTTC. Using reference TRBV5-1 and TRBJ2-5 for the parts outside the CDR3, the full variable domain is KAGVTQTPRYLIKTRGQQVTLSCSPISGHRSVSWYQQTPGQGLQFLFEYFSETQRNKGNFPGRFSGRQFSNSRSEMNVSTLELGDSALYLCASSLGQVQETQYFGPGTRLLVL.

The chain carries TRBV5-8 and TRBJ1-6; a weak D match, TRBD1 (5 bases). The V end was cut by 0 bases, the J end by 5 bases, with 12 bases between. The CDR3 is 16 amino acids. CDR1 is SGHTS, CDR2 YDEGEE, per germline. The CDR3 protein is CASSLEKGLNNSPLHF. The CDR3 DNA follows: TGTGCCAGCAGCTTGGAAAAGGGACTGAATAATTCACCCCTCCACTTT.

The chain joins TRBV27 to TRBJ2-7, with 7 positions matching TRBD2. V dropped 6 bases and J dropped 2; count of bases not matched to a gene: 10. Germline V gives CDR1 MNHEY, CDR2 SMNVEV (reference sequence). This CDR3 has 15 amino acids. The CDR3 coding sequence is TGTGCCAGCAGCCCATGGGCTAGCGGTCCCTACGAGCAGTACTTC. Residues: CASSPWASGPYEQYF.

This clone was detected only once. The chain couples TRBV19 to TRBJ2-7, with 9 bases aligning to TRBD1. Germline V gives CDR1 LNHDA, CDR2 SQIVND (reference sequence). This CDR3 is built from 14 residues. J was trimmed by 2 bases and V by 5 bases; bases with no gene match: 4. The CDR3 spells CASSRQGGTYEQYF. CDR3 bases: TGTGCCAGTAGTCGACAGGGGGGAACCTACGAGCAGTACTTC.

Notes on this clone: Other nucleotide sequences in the sample specify the same CDR3. The chain has TRBV18 and TRBJ2-2; D is unresolved. The germline gives CDR1 KGHSH, CDR2 LQKENI. The CDR3 consists of 13 residues. V lost 3 bases and J 1 base, leaving 3 bases between the germline ends. The CDR3 DNA is TGTGCCAGCTCACCCGGGAACACCGGGGAGCTGTTTTTT. It is translated as CASSPGNTGELFF. The full variable domain, its missing parts supplied by reference TRBV18 and TRBJ2-2, is NAGVMQNPRHLVRRRGQEARLRCSPMKGHSHVYWYRQLPEEGLKFMVYLQKENIIDESGMPKERFSAEFPKEGPSILRIQQVVRGDSAAYFCASSPGNTGELFFGEGSRLTVL.

This clone was detected once. The chain employs TRBV4-1 and TRBJ2-1; D remains ambiguous. This CDR3 spans 16 amino acids. Germline values: CDR1 MGHRA, CDR2 YSYEKL. V was trimmed by 3 bases and J by 9 bases, leaving 21 bases between them. For the CDR3, the DNA is TGCGCCAGCAGCCAGGTGGGGATTTCGGCTATTATTGAGCAGTTCTTC. Translating gives CASSQVGISAIIEQFF.

The rearrangement joins TRBV30 to TRBJ2-1; TRBD1 matches 9 bases. J lost 7 bases, V lost 4 bases, and 11 bases had no gene match. This CDR3 contains 15 residues. From germline, CDR1 is GTSNPN and CDR2 SVGIG (reference sequence). CDR3 coding DNA: TGTGCCTGGATCGACGAGGACGGACAGGGGAATGAGCAGTTCTTC. Residues: CAWIDEDGQGNEQFF.

The chain uses TRBV7-2 and TRBJ2-2, with D perhaps TRBD2 (5 bases). Trimming stripped 4 bases from V and 4 bases from J, with 19 bases between. Germline V gives CDR1 SGHTA, CDR2 FQGNSA. The CDR3 sequence is 17 residues long. The CDR3 DNA reads as TGTGCCAGCAGCTCGCCTCGCGGGTTCCCCTTCACCGGGGAGCTGTTTTTT. Residues: CASSSPRGFPFTGELFF.

The genes are TRBV19 and TRBJ2-7, with 9 bases matching TRBD1. The CDR3 sequence is 16 residues long. The ends lost 6 bases at V and 5 bases at J; junction bases unmatched: 14. Germline V gene data show CDR1 as LNHDA and CDR2 as SQIVND (reference sequence). CDR3 residues: CASSIPRGQGGHEQYF. The CDR3, as DNA: TGTGCCAGTAGCATACCTCGGGGACAGGGTGGCCACGAGCAGTACTTC.